This T cell receptor (beta chain) was profiled in a study of cytomegalovirus exposure and HLA in healthy donors (dated by TCRdb to between 2016 and 2019). Some background on the complete study: The 666 repertoires of the first cohort and the roughly 120 validation repertoires were produced on the same platform, according to a later analysis. High-throughput TCR immunosequencing, statistical association of individual TCRs with disease status, and machine learning were combined to predict cytomegalovirus infection status. The study was designed to test whether signatures of past pathogen exposure could be identified by cataloging public T cell receptors. In addition to the first cohort of 666 subjects, a separate validation cohort of 100 to 150 different subjects was used. General conclusions and limits of the study: A later analysis found that TCRs clustered in the first cohort also tended to co-occur in the 130 or so validation repertoires, with approximately 95% of cluster scores above 0. The study gave a list of more than 150 TCR beta chains associated with cytomegalovirus. The authors suggested that the approach could potentially be extended to other disease states and immunological phenotypes. Cytomegalovirus status was reported to be diagnosed by the classifier with high specificity and sensitivity in both the original and validation cohorts. Most TCR sequences were observed very rarely across donors, whereas some public TCRs were present in many individuals. A few of the identified cytomegalovirus-associated TCR beta chains were confirmed in vitro to be specific for cytomegalovirus antigens. The validation cohort had no HLA typing available for a later analysis, so co-occurrence within that cohort was assessed over all 130 or so repertoires.

For this clone: The specificity of this receptor is unknown. Compared with germline, one end of the junction differs, possibly owing to a read error.

The donors were included in the validation cohort of 100 to 150 subjects, a group kept apart from the approximately 670-subject first cohort. The CDR3 runs 14 residues from the cysteine to the phenylalanine. The CDR3 DNA has 42 bases and is translated from base 1. From a lookup of the germline V gene (reference sequence), CDR1 and CDR2 are LNHDA and SQIVND. Preparation of the library involved the immunoSEQ multiplex PCR assay. The original methods were these. A statistical classification framework was developed to diagnose cytomegalovirus status using the catalog of TCR beta chain sequences. In TCRdb, the immuneACCESS table is reduced to in-frame sequences with V and J assigned. These tables do not hold every clone; where another copy was compared, an unresolved V gene accounts for under half, and the others remain unexplained. The V and J calls and clone size come from that table; D and trimming were worked out from the DNA. This sample is represented by 250,000 to 300,000 clones; around 86% of them were singletons. Roughly 1% of the sample comes from the top ten.

The receptor's source is a woman aged 18 to 35 in good health and CMV-seronegative. The chain couples TRBV19 to TRBJ1-5, and TRBD1 matches 7 of the central bases. The sequencing input was PBMCs. At the DNA level, the sequence is TGTGCCAGTAGTGTAGACAGGGTCTATCAGCCCCAGCATTTT. This sequence encodes CASSVDRVYQPQHF.